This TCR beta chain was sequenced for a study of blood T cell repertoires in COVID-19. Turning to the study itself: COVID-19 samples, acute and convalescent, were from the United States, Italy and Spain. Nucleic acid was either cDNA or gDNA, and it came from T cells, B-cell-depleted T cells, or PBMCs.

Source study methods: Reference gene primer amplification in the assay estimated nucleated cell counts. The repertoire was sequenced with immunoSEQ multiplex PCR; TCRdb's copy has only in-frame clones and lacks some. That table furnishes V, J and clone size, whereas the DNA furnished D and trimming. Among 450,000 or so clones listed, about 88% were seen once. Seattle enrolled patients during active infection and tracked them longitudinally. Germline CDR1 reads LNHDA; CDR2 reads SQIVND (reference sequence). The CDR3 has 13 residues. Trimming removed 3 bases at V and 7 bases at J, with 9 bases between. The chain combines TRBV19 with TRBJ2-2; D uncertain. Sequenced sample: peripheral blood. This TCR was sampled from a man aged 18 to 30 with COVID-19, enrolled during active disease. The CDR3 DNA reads TGTGCCAGTAGTATTCAGGCGATCGGGGAGCTGTTTTTT. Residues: CASSIQAIGELFF.